The 15 T cell receptor beta chains in this list originate from one sample, sequenced in a study of T cell clonality in common variable immunodeficiency. Clones were sequenced by immunoSEQ multiplex PCR, and TCRdb holds only the in-frame ones, with some missing. The specimen has around 39,000 clones, none found just once. Material: peripheral blood mononuclear cells. The receptors derive from a person between 18 and 70 years old in good health.

This clone has a count of ten or more. With the read ending 3 residues before the CDR3 end, the germline J gene is used to fill in that end. The chain joins TRBV24-1 to TRBJ2-1; D remains ambiguous. CDR1 is KGHDR, CDR2 SFDVKD, per germline. V lost 1 base, J lost 0 bases, and 9 bases lay in between. This CDR3 contains 16 residues. The part of the CDR3 DNA that was read is TGTGCCACCAGTGATTTTAGTACAGACTCCTACAATGAG. Translating it yields CATSDFSTDSYNE. In full, the CDR3 is CATSDFSTDSYNEQFF.

This clone was observed many times. The CDR3 is cut off 3 residues early in the read; its end comes from the germline J gene. V and J are TRBV20-1 and TRBJ2-5; TRBD2 matches at 12 bases. Germline trimming cut 1 base from V and 5 bases from J; bases unmatched to any gene: 8. Germline V gives CDR1 DFQATT, CDR2 SNEGSKA (reference sequence). The CDR3 length is 16 residues. The CDR3: CSARATSGSPSETQYF. The sequenced CDR3 bases are TGCAGTGCTAGAGCGACTAGCGGGAGTCCATCGGAGACC.

Many counts were recorded for this clone. The DNA ends 3 residues before the CDR3 does, and the rest of the CDR3 is filled in from the germline J gene. This sequence joins TRBV5-1 and TRBJ2-2; D is ambiguous. The CDR3 is 14 residues long. V was cut by 3 bases and J by 2 bases, with 8 bases left in between. Germline V gene lookup returns CDR1 SGHRS and CDR2 YFSETQ. The CDR3 loop is CASSSDTNTGELFF. Partial CDR3 DNA: TGCGCCAGCAGCTCAGATACAAACACCGGGGAG.

This clone was seen ten or more times. Read sequence stops 3 residues before the CDR3 end, and the germline J gene provides the missing end. The chain is built from TRBV28 and TRBJ2-7; 11 positions agree with TRBD2. CDR1 and CDR2 from the germline V gene are MDHEN and SYDVKM. The CDR3 sequence is 15 residues long. Trimming at V came to 1 base and at J to 3 bases, leaving 2 bases not matched to a gene. CDR3 DNA (partial): TGTGCCAGCAGTTTATATACTAGCGGGAGCTACGAG. Its protein product is CASSLYTSGSYE. The full CDR3 reads CASSLYTSGSYEQYF.

Many counts were recorded for this clone. The read halts 3 residues ahead of the CDR3 end, with the missing end drawn from the germline J gene. This chain uses TRBV7-8 with TRBJ2-1, with 10 positions matching TRBD2. This CDR3 is built from 17 residues. CDR1 is SGHVS, CDR2 FQNEAQ, per germline. The V gene end was trimmed by 2 bases and the J gene end by 4 bases; junction bases not matched to a gene: 8. This CDR3 reads CASSLNEWTSGYNEQFF. The CDR3 bases that were read are TGTGCCAGCAGCTTAAACGAATGGACTAGCGGATACAATGAG.

There are many counts of this clone. Coverage ceases 3 residues before the CDR3 finishes, and the germline J gene fills in the end. This rearrangement joins TRBV10-1 to TRBJ2-5; 9 nucleotides align to TRBD1. Germline lookup yields CDR1 WNHNN and CDR2 SYGVQD (reference sequence). The CDR3 is made up of 15 amino acids. J lost 4 bases, V lost 5 bases, and 8 bases had no gene match. The chain's CDR3 is CASSKGTGRLETQYF. CDR3 bases read: TGCGCCAGCAGTAAGGGGACAGGGAGGTTAGAGACC.

In this sample, this clone turned up many times. The missing CDR3 end, 3 residues past where the read stops, is filled in from the germline J gene. This sequence joins TRBV20-1 and TRBJ2-2; the D gene is possibly TRBD1 (6 bases). V was clipped by 6 bases and J by 2 bases, with 19 bases between them. The V gene's germline CDR1 is DFQATT and CDR2 SNEGSKA (reference sequence). CDR3 length equals 16 residues. CDR3 sequence reads: CSAHLRTASNTGELFF. The CDR3 bases that were read are TGCAGTGCCCACCTACGGACAGCGTCAAACACCGGGGAG.

This clone was seen repeatedly, ten times or more. Read coverage stops 3 residues before the CDR3 terminus; the germline J gene supplies the remainder. The gene calls are TRBV7-2 and TRBJ2-7, with unresolved D. CDR1 SGHTA and CDR2 FQGNSA come from the germline V gene. Trimming removed 5 bases at V and 2 bases at J, with 13 bases between. CDR3 length equals 14 residues. CDR3 DNA, as far as it was read: TGTGCCAGCAGCCCGTTCAGGAGTACCTACGAG. As protein: CASSPFRSTYE. The whole CDR3 is CASSPFRSTYEQYF.

This clone was observed many times. The read finishes 3 residues shy of the CDR3 end, and the germline J gene is used to complete it. J is TRBJ2-7 and V is TRBV19; 9 bases are a match to TRBD1. The V gene's germline CDR1 is LNHDA and CDR2 SQIVND (reference sequence). V lost 4 bases, J lost 4 bases, and 2 bases stayed unmatched. The CDR3 runs to 13 residues. The CDR3 reads CASSRTGEYEQYF. The part of the CDR3 DNA that was read is TGTGCCAGTAGTAGGACAGGGGAGTACGAG.

This clone came up a few times. From the germline J gene comes the end of the CDR3, since the read stops 3 residues before it. This chain joins TRBV27 and TRBJ2-7; 9 positions match TRBD1. Germline lookup yields CDR1 MNHEY and CDR2 SMNVEV (reference sequence). The trim removed 3 bases at V and 2 bases at J, leaving 17 bases unmatched. The CDR3 loop spans 19 amino acids. CDR3 region: CASSLRPRGQGWDPYEQYF. The DNA read from the CDR3 is TGTGCCAGCAGTTTGCGCCCGCGGGGACAGGGATGGGATCCCTACGAG.

This clone came up many times. Coverage ceases 3 residues before the CDR3 finishes, and the germline J gene fills in the end. The chain is built from TRBV11-2 and TRBJ1-4; maybe TRBD1 (5 bases). The CDR3 loop spans 15 amino acids. Trimming shortened V by 1 base and J by 6 bases, and 12 bases separated the two germline ends. The germline gives CDR1 SGHAT, CDR2 FQNNGV. The DNA read from the CDR3 is TGTGCCAGCAGCTTAGGAAGGGGTCTCGATGAAAAA. Residues: CASSLGRGLDEK. The CDR3, in full, reads CASSLGRGLDEKLFF. Filled out from reference TRBV11-2 and TRBJ1-4, the complete variable domain reads EAGVAQSPRYKIIEKRQSVAFWCNPISGHATLYWYQQILGQGPKLLIQFQNNGVVDDSQLPKDRFSAERLKGVDSTLKIQPAKLEDSAVYLCASSLGRGLDEKLFFGSGTQLSVL.

This clone showed up many times. The read is 3 residues too short to cover the CDR3 end, so that end is filled in from the germline J gene. The chain is built from TRBV5-1 and TRBJ1-2, with TRBD1 identical over 10 bases. V dropped 0 bases and J dropped 7; count of bases not matched to a gene: 3. Germline CDR1 SGHRS, CDR2 YFSETQ. The CDR3 consists of 14 residues. CDR3 loop: CASSLGQGATGYTF. CDR3 bases read: TGCGCCAGCAGCTTGGGACAGGGGGCCACTGGC.

This clone was seen many times. The missing CDR3 end, 3 residues past where the read stops, is filled in from the germline J gene. The chain is built from TRBV7-9 and TRBJ1-2, with D unclear. The germline gives CDR1 SEHNR, CDR2 FQNEAQ (reference sequence). V was clipped by 3 bases and J by 6 bases, with 17 bases between them. The CDR3 is made up of 15 amino acids. Partial CDR3 DNA: TGTGCCAGCAGCTTTGGCCTGGAGGGTGTGGATGGC. As protein: CASSFGLEGVDG. The whole CDR3 sequence reads CASSFGLEGVDGYTF.

This clone was seen repeatedly, ten times or more. Compared with germline, one end of the junction differs, possibly owing to a read error. Sequencing ends 3 residues short of the CDR3 end; the germline J gene provides the rest. J is TRBJ1-4 and V is TRBV7-7; 8 bases map to TRBD1. Germline CDR1 reads SSHAT; CDR2 reads FNYEAQ (reference sequence). This CDR3 is built from 14 residues. CDR3 sequence reads: CASSPDRDDEKLFF. CDR3 DNA (partial): TGTGCTAGCAGCCCGGACAGGGACGATGAAAAA.

This clone was recorded a few times. Sequencing ends 3 residues short of the CDR3 end; the germline J gene provides the rest. The rearrangement links TRBV2 to TRBJ1-2, with D possibly TRBD1 on 5 matching bases. Trimming took off 2 bases at V and 4 bases at J, with 14 bases between the two ends. This CDR3 region has 15 residues. Germline lookup yields CDR1 SNHLY and CDR2 FYNNEI. This CDR3 reads CASSEFEGARYGYTF. Partial CDR3 DNA: TGTGCCAGCAGTGAATTTGAAGGGGCCCGCTATGGC.